The entry below gives a single TCR beta chain sequence along with its context. Its antigen remains unidentified. This entry is derived from a study of shared clonotypes between healthy human individuals. Whole-study results and caveats: Represented genetic and exposure-history diversity was restricted by having few donors.

Profiling relied on immunoSEQ multiplex PCR, and the TCRdb table lists in-frame clones only, not all of them. The sample records some 490,000 clones, around 73% being singletons. The sequencing input was PBMCs. This TCR derives from a woman in her forties in good health. Some clones in this sample may be carry-over from other donors' samples.

CDR3 protein: CASSVRTGHQPQHF. The CDR3, as DNA: TGTGCCAGCAGTGTAAGGACAGGACATCAGCCCCAGCATTTT. The chain carries TRBV28 and TRBJ1-5; 7 nucleotides align to TRBD1. The CDR3 is made up of 14 amino acids. The germline CDR1 and CDR2 sequences are MDHEN and SYDVKM. J lost 5 bases, V lost 5 bases, and 6 bases had no gene match.